This entry concerns a single TCR beta chain. The source of the sample is a study of cytomegalovirus exposure and HLA in healthy donors. Across the whole study: Genotyping of more than 300 donors showed that around 86% belonged to the Caucasian-associated ancestry cluster.

This CDR3 is built from 15 residues. Germline CDR1 SGHTA, CDR2 FQGTGA. V lost 2 bases, J lost 2 bases, and 12 bases lay in between. A multiplex PCR was run with 60 Vbeta primers and 13 Jbeta primers. The data were produced by immunoSEQ multiplex PCR, yet TCRdb's version contains in-frame clones alone and is incomplete. The sample includes some 120,000 clones, around three quarters of them seen just once. The sequenced material came from PBMCs. The gene calls are TRBV7-3 and TRBJ1-1, with D possibly TRBD1 on 5 matching bases. The TCR originated in a man aged 30-40 years in good health and CMV-seropositive. CDR3 in amino acids: CASSLLGGSNTEAFF. DNA of the CDR3: TGTGCCAGCAGCTTATTGGGGGGATCAAACACTGAAGCTTTCTTT.